This TCR beta chain is drawn from a study of blood T cell repertoires in COVID-19 (dated by TCRdb to the early 2020s). Regarding the complete study: Collaborator samples came from the United States, Italy and Spain and covered acute and convalescent phases of COVID-19. The material from the prospective study consisted of cDNA or gDNA derived from T cells, B-cell-depleted T cells, or PBMCs. Deeply sampled blood TCRbeta repertoires from subjects exposed to, actively infected with, or recovered from COVID-19 were included in the dataset. A freely available public database, intended as a resource for researchers studying the immune response to SARS-CoV-2, is where the repertoires were released. The samples were drawn from two sources: the first 160 participants of the ongoing ImmuneRACE study, and about 1,300 subjects contributed by 6 global collaborators. Nearly every sample came with metadata listing a de-identified subject ID, COVID-19 status, age in years and sex. Where HLA class I and class II types were available, the types were taken from metadata supplied by the sample provider, not from assay-based typing. Broad study findings and their caveats: The quantity of clinical and demographic metadata differed by source and by participant and was supplied without curation.

To note about this clone: The antigen this receptor binds is unknown. No per-base quality is available; no much larger clone lies one base away.

Measured from the cysteine to the phenylalanine, the CDR3 is 14 residues long. CDR3 DNA is the only sequence kept; it has 42 bases, read in frame from the first base. CDR1 and CDR2, per the germline V gene (reference sequence), are LGHDT and YNNKEL. The germline V and J ends show losses of 3 bases and 1 base respectively, and no gene match explains 1 base of the junction. The immunoSEQ Assay, a bias-controlled multiplex PCR, was used to amplify TCRbeta CDR3 regions from genomic DNA. Regarding the original processing steps: The number of nucleated cells in each sample was estimated by amplification of reference gene primers within the assay. To quantify the absolute abundance of each unique TCRbeta CDR3 rearrangement, sequence reads were collapsed and filtered. For each sample, productive Simpson clonality was calculated as the square root of Simpson's diversity index across productive rearrangements. TCRdb holds this immuneACCESS table with in-frame rearrangements only. Some clones are missing; in checked studies, unresolved V genes explain under half, and the rest has no known cause. Clone size and the V and J calls come from that table; the DNA yielded D and trimming. Recorded for this sample are over 150,000 clones; roughly 88% of them occurred a single time. The top ten hold over 6.5% of the sample.

At one collaborating source in Seattle, patients were enrolled during active infection and were followed longitudinally through the course of disease. Each collaborating institution followed its own protocols to collect whole blood in K2EDTA tubes. For TCRbeta analysis, collaborator samples were shipped as frozen whole blood, as isolated PBMCs, or as DNA extracted from either sample type. The receptor was derived from a woman between 40 and 50 years old with COVID-19, enrolled during active disease. Sequenced sample: peripheral blood. This chain joins TRBV3-1 (or the pseudogene TRBV3-2) to TRBJ1-1; TRBD1 fits 8 bases in the junction. The DNA sequence follows: TGTGCCAGCAGCCACGGACAGGGGAACACTGAAGCTTTCTTT. It is translated as CASSHGQGNTEAFF.